This T cell receptor beta chain was captured in a study of T cell responses to AZD1222 COVID-19 vaccine. This table comes from immunoSEQ multiplex PCR, and its TCRdb copy is limited to in-frame clones, with some not included. The profile shows some 150,000 clones, roughly nine tenths of them singletons. This clone was picked up one time. Its specificity is unknown. Study-level results: Regions left unmutated in variants are reportedly the target of nearly half of spike-specific TCRs. Baseline seropositivity characterized only a handful of AZD1222 recipients. The sample set comprised mostly white British donors with more females, and clonal diversity was possibly underestimated. Along spike, vaccine-associated CD4 TCRs were found throughout, with dominance at 160-218 and 743-854.

The germline CDR1 and CDR2 sequences are MNHNS and SASEGT. The CDR3 is 16 residues long. With 0 bases removed from V and 0 bases from J, the gap between germline ends came to 10 bases. The TCR comes from an adult who had recovered from COVID-19. The J gene is TRBJ2-3, the V gene TRBV6-1, with D maybe TRBD2 (5 bases). The sequencing used peripheral blood, collected after recovery from COVID-19. CDR3 nucleotides: TGTGCCAGCAGTGAAGCAGTATGGACTAGCACAGATACGCAGTATTTT. Residues: CASSEAVWTSTDTQYF.